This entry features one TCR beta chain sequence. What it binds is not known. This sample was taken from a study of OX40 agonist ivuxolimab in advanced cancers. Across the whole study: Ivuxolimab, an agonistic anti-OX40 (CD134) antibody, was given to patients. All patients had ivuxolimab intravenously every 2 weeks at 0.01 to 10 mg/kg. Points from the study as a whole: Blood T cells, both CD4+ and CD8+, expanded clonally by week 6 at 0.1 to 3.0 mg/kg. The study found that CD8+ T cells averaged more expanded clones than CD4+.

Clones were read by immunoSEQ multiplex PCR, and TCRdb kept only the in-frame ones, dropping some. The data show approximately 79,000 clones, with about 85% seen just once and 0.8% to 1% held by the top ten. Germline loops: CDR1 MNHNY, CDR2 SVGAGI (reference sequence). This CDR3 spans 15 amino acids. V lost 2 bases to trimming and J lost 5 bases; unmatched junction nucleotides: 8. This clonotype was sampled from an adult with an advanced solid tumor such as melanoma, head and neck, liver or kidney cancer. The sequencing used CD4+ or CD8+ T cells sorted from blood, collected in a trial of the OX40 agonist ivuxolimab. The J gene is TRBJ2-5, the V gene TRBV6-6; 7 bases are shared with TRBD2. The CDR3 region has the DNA TGTGCCAGCAGTTACGCGGCCTCAGCGGGGGAGACCCAGTACTTC. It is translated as CASSYAASAGETQYF.